The subject of this entry is one T cell receptor (beta chain). As yet, its antigen is unknown. Germline V CDR1 and CDR2: PRHDT, FYEKMQ (reference sequence). The CDR3 consists of 14 residues. V dropped 5 bases and J dropped 8 bases, with 18 bases sitting between them. This record comes from a study of shared clonotypes between healthy human individuals. Study observations and caveats: When compared with the clonotypes that were shared by all four sorted-subset donors, the non-shared clonotypes turned out to have lower generation probabilities.

The repertoire was sequenced with immunoSEQ multiplex PCR; TCRdb's copy has only in-frame clones and lacks some. Among roughly 2.5 million clones, over 85% were seen once, and the ten largest hold more than 0.12%. Sequencing was performed on naive CD4+ T cells sorted from blood. This sample's subset: CD45RA+ positively selected. The receptor was derived from a man aged 18 to 30 in good health. The chain links TRBV13 to TRBJ1-2; no definite D call. CDR3 nucleotide sequence: TGTGCCAGCAGCCCGAAAGACCAGCCAGCGGGCTACACCTTC. Its translation is CASSPKDQPAGYTF. Full variable domain (outside the CDR3, taken from reference TRBV13 and TRBJ1-2): AAGVIQSPRHLIKEKRETATLKCYPIPRHDTVYWYQQGPGQDPQFLISFYEKMQSDKGSIPDRFSAQQFSDYHSELNMSSLELGDSALYFCASSPKDQPAGYTFGSGTRLTVV.